Sequencing of this TCR beta chain was carried out in a study of blood T cell repertoires in COVID-19. This clone was recorded once. The data were produced by immunoSEQ multiplex PCR, yet TCRdb's version contains in-frame clones alone and is incomplete. This sample has tens of thousands of clones, with roughly nine tenths found just once. The sequence derives from an elderly man in a cohort sampled during active COVID-19. The sample was peripheral blood.

The CDR3 sequence: CASSAGDNSPLHF. The CDR3 coding sequence is TGTGCCAGCAGCGCGGGGGATAATTCACCCCTCCACTTT. The chain recombines TRBV12-3 or TRBV12-4 with TRBJ1-6, with a tentative D call TRBD1 (5 bases). The CDR3 has 13 residues. Trimming shortened V by 6 bases and J by 5 bases, and 8 bases separated the two germline ends.